The T cell receptor beta chain described here comes from a study of T cells in Graves' hyperthyroidism and ophthalmopathy. RNA transcripts yielded amplified TCR beta CDR3 regions. HTBI primers drove first-round RT-PCR of the TCR CDR3. From the multiplex PCR reads, TCRdb called clonotypes with MiXCR, one entry per CDR3 protein. Of over 450,000 distinct CDR3 sequences detected, roughly 15% appear once; the ten largest clones hold approximately 16%. Points from the study as a whole: A model using 13 V-J features told ophthalmopathy apart from stable hyperthyroidism.

Per the germline V gene, CDR1 is SGHTA and CDR2 is FQGNSA. This CDR3 region has 15 residues. V lost 5 bases, J lost 0 bases, and 7 bases stayed unmatched. This clonotype was counted ten times or more. What it binds is not known. The sequence was obtained from a woman under 30 with Graves' ophthalmopathy. The gene calls are TRBV7-2 and TRBJ2-7; 7 bases are a match to TRBD2. Sequencing used blood. In DNA form, the CDR3 reads TGTGCCAGCAGCCTCAGCGGGACGAGCTCCTACGAGCAGTACTTC. Encoded protein: CASSLSGTSSYEQYF.